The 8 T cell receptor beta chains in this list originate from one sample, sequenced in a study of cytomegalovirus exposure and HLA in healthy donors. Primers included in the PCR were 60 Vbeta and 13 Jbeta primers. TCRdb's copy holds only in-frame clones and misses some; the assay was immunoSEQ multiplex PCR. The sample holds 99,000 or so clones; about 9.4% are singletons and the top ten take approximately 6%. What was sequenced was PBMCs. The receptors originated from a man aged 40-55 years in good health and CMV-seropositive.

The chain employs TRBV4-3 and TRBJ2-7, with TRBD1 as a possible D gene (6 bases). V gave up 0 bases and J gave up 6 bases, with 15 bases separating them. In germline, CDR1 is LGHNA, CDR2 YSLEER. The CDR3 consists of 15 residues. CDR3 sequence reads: CASSQDRSRGGEQYF. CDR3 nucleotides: TGCGCCAGCAGCCAAGATAGATCCAGGGGTGGCGAGCAGTACTTC.

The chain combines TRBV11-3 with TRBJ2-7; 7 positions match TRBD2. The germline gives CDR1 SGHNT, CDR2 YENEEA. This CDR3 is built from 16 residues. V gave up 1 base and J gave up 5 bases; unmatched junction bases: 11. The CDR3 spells CASSLGQRGPTDEQYF. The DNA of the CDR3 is TGTGCCAGCAGCTTAGGCCAGCGGGGCCCTACCGACGAGCAGTACTTC.

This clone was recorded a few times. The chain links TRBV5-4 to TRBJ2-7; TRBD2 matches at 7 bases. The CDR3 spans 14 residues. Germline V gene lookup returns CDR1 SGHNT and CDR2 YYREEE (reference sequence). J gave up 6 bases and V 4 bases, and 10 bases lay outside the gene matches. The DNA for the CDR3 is TGTGCCAGCAGCCCCGCGGGGGAGGTTCGCGAGCAGTACTTC. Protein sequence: CASSPAGEVREQYF.

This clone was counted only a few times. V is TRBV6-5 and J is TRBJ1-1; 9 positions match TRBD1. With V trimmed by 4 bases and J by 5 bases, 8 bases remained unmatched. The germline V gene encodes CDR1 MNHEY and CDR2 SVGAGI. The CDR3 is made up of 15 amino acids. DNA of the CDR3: TGTGCCAGCAGTTTTCGCCGGGACAGGGAAACTGAAGCTTTCTTT. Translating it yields CASSFRRDRETEAFF.

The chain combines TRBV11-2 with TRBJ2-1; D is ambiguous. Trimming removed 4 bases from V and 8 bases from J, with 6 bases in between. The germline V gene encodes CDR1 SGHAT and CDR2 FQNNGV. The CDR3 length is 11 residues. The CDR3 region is CASSSVDEQFF. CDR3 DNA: TGTGCCAGCAGCTCCGTCGATGAGCAGTTCTTC.

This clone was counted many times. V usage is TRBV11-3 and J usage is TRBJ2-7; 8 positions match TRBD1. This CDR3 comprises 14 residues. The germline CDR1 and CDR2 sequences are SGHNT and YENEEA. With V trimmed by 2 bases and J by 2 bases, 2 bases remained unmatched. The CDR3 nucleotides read TGTGCCAGCAGCTTACCAGGGGGCCCCTACGAGCAGTACTTC. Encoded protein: CASSLPGGPYEQYF.

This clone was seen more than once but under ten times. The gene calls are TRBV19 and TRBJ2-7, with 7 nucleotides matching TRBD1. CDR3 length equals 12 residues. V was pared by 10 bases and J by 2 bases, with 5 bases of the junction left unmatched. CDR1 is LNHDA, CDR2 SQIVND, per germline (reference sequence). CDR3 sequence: CATPDRPYEQYF. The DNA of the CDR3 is TGTGCCACCCCGGACAGGCCCTACGAGCAGTACTTC.

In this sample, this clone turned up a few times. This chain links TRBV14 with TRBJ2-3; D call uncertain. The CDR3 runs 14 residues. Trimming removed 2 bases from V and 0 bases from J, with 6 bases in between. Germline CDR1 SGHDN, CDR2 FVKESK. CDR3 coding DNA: TGTGCCAGCAGCCAAACACCCAGCACAGATACGCAGTATTTT. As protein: CASSQTPSTDTQYF.